This is a list of T cell receptor beta chains from one sample in a study. TCRdb recomputed calls from the 5' RACE reads with MiXCR, one row per CDR3 protein. The sample includes approximately 47,000 distinct CDR3 sequences, roughly 28% of them seen just once. Sequencing was performed on naive CD4+ T cells sorted from blood. The receptors were gathered from a female donor with breast cancer. The CDR3 runs from the conserved cysteine through the conserved F or W. D genes are given only for firm matches. Size tells how often a clone was seen (once, few, many) or the class of an expanded clone, and some rows leave it out.

J gene,D gene,V gene,clone size,CDR3 protein,CDR3 DNA
TRBJ1-2,.,TRBV20-1,.,CSASDRDNGYTF,TGCAGTGCTAGCGACCGGGACAATGGCTACACCTTC
TRBJ1-2,.,TRBV5-6,.,CASSLLAGTSYGYTF,TGTGCCAGCAGCTTGCTGGCAGGGACTAGCTATGGCTACACCTTC
TRBJ1-2,TRBD1,TRBV28,once,CASSHYRTGGAYGYAF,TGTGCCAGCAGCCACTACAGGACAGGGGGCGCCTATGGCTACGCCTTC
TRBJ2-3,.,TRBV12-3/TRBV12-4,.,CASSPTEADTQYF,TGTGCCAGCAGCCCGACAGAGGCAGATACGCAGTATTTT
TRBJ2-7,TRBD2,TRBV9,.,CASSVTPIGRENEQYF,TGTGCCAGCAGCGTTACCCCAATCGGGCGGGAGAACGAGCAGTACTTC
TRBJ2-7,.,TRBV2,.,CASTVPSSSYEQYF,TGTGCCAGCACTGTTCCTAGCTCCTCCTACGAGCAGTACTTC
TRBJ2-2,.,TRBV5-1,few,CASMSWMGGAGELFF,TGCGCCAGCATGTCCTGGATGGGCGGCGCCGGGGAGCTGTTTTTT
TRBJ2-1,.,TRBV20-1,.,CSADGQGGFNEQFF,TGCAGTGCTGATGGGCAGGGAGGTTTCAATGAGCAGTTCTTC
TRBJ2-1,.,TRBV5-1,many,CASSLGQLNEQFF,TGCGCCAGCAGCTTGGGGCAGCTCAATGAGCAGTTCTTC
TRBJ2-5,TRBD1,TRBV5-8,.,CASSSTGAVATQYF,TGTGCCAGCAGCTCCACAGGGGCCGTAGCGACCCAGTACTTC
TRBJ1-2,.,TRBV4-2,many,CASSQDSLNYGYTF,TGTGCCAGCAGCCAAGATTCCCTAAACTATGGCTACACCTTC
TRBJ2-1,.,TRBV12-3/TRBV12-4,few,CASSGGPYEQFF,TGTGCCAGCAGTGGAGGGCCCTATGAGCAGTTCTTC
TRBJ2-3,.,TRBV5-1,.,CASSWDFATDTQYF,TGCGCCAGCAGCTGGGACTTCGCCACAGATACGCAGTATTTT
TRBJ2-3,.,TRBV5-4,once,CAGSDPGRLTDTQYF,TGTGCCGGCAGCGACCCGGGACGGCTCACAGATACGCAGTATTTT
TRBJ2-3,.,TRBV2,.,CASSNRGPFLGDTQYF,TGTGCCAGCAGTAATCGGGGCCCATTCCTCGGAGATACGCAGTACTTT
TRBJ1-5,.,TRBV12-3/TRBV12-4,.,CASSFRTGSQPQHF,TGTGCCAGCAGTTTTCGTACAGGGAGTCAGCCCCAGCATTTT
TRBJ2-5,.,TRBV4-2,.,CASSQESRLQETQYF,TGTGCCAGCAGCCAAGAATCCCGGCTTCAAGAGACCCAGTACTTC
TRBJ2-1,.,TRBV7-9,.,CASSPRDSSSYNEQFF,TGTGCCAGCAGCCCCCGGGACTCCAGCTCCTACAATGAGCAGTTCTTC
TRBJ1-5,.,TRBV20-1,once,CSAREIGGGGQPQHF,TGCAGTGCTAGAGAGATAGGGGGAGGGGGGCAGCCCCAGCATTTT
TRBJ2-5,.,TRBV6-5,.,CASSPTWGTGSETQYF,TGTGCCAGCAGTCCAACGTGGGGTACTGGAAGCGAGACCCAGTACTTC
TRBJ2-5,TRBD1,TRBV10-3,few,CAISEQGAQETQYF,TGTGCCATCAGTGAGCAGGGGGCGCAAGAGACCCAGTACTTC
TRBJ2-3,TRBD2,TRBV28,.,CASRETWAGDMYF,TGTGCCAGCAGGGAGACTTGGGCGGGAGATATGTATTTT
TRBJ2-5,.,TRBV5-1,.,CASSLLASNQETQYF,TGCGCCAGCAGCTTATTAGCGAGCAACCAAGAGACCCAGTACTTC
TRBJ1-5,TRBD1,TRBV28,few,CASSLEQGARNQPQHF,TGTGCCAGCAGTTTGGAACAGGGGGCCCGCAATCAGCCCCAGCATTTT
TRBJ1-1,TRBD1,TRBV2,few,CASSDLTGDTEAFF,TGTGCCAGCAGTGACCTTACAGGGGACACTGAAGCTTTCTTT
TRBJ2-1,TRBD1,TRBV15,.,CATSRVDRGSVSYNEQFF,TGTGCCACCAGCAGAGTTGACAGGGGATCCGTTTCCTACAATGAGCAGTTCTTC
TRBJ1-4,.,TRBV4-3,medium-sized,CASSQGATNEKLFF,TGCGCCAGCAGCCAGGGGGCAACTAATGAAAAACTGTTTTTT
TRBJ2-5,TRBD1,TRBV12-3/TRBV12-4,.,CASSLPGQGGETQYF,TGTGCCAGCAGTCTCCCGGGACAGGGTGGTGAGACCCAGTACTTC
TRBJ2-5,.,TRBV20-1,many,CSARDGIGGQETQYF,TGCAGTGCTAGAGATGGAATCGGGGGACAAGAGACCCAGTACTTC
TRBJ2-7,TRBD2,TRBV4-2,.,CASSQDGGLAGSLYF,TGTGCCAGCAGCCAAGATGGGGGACTAGCGGGGAGTTTGTACTTC
TRBJ2-7,TRBD1,TRBV7-9,few,CASSPGQGGGEQYF,TGTGCCAGCAGCCCCGGACAGGGGGGAGGCGAGCAGTACTTC
TRBJ1-6,.,TRBV6-5,few,CASSYFEGRSPLHF,TGTGCCAGCAGTTACTTCGAGGGAAGGTCACCCCTCCACTTT
TRBJ2-5,TRBD2,TRBV7-2,.,CASSSRPGTSGRETQYF,TGTGCCAGCAGCTCCAGACCAGGGACTAGCGGGAGAGAGACCCAGTACTTC
TRBJ2-1,TRBD1,TRBV4-1,many,CASSHIQGASSYNEQFF,TGCGCCAGCAGCCATATTCAGGGGGCGAGCTCCTACAATGAGCAGTTCTTC
TRBJ1-1,.,TRBV12-3/TRBV12-4,few,CASSSREDTEAFF,TGTGCCAGCAGTTCCAGGGAGGACACTGAAGCTTTCTTT
TRBJ2-1,.,TRBV20-1,.,CSARDEIVYNEQFF,TGCAGTGCTAGAGATGAGATTGTATACAATGAGCAGTTCTTC
TRBJ2-5,TRBD2,TRBV7-7,few,CASGPTSAATQYF,TGTGCTAGCGGGCCGACTAGTGCGGCGACCCAGTACTTC
TRBJ1-3,TRBD1,TRBV5-6,once,CASSLRQGAGNTIYF,TGTGCCAGCAGCTTGCGACAGGGGGCTGGAAACACCATATATTTT
TRBJ2-1,TRBD2,TRBV12-3/TRBV12-4,once,CASSLRGRADEQFF,TGTGCCAGCAGTTTAAGAGGGAGGGCGGATGAGCAGTTCTTC
TRBJ1-6,.,TRBV20-1,.,CSARPGGKTAPLHF,TGCAGTGCTAGGCCGGGGGGCAAGACGGCACCCCTCCACTTT
TRBJ1-1,TRBD1,TRBV7-9,.,CTSTEGAANTEAFF,TGTACCAGCACCGAGGGGGCCGCGAACACTGAAGCTTTCTTT
TRBJ2-1,TRBD2,TRBV20-1,few,CSARPMDGRGVYNEQFF,TGCAGTGCTAGACCCATGGATGGGCGGGGGGTGTACAATGAGCAGTTCTTC
TRBJ2-7,TRBD1,TRBV24-1,few,CATSASPGQPTKTSYEQYF,TGTGCCACCAGTGCCTCTCCGGGACAGCCGACAAAGACCTCCTACGAGCAGTACTTC
TRBJ1-2,TRBD1,TRBV12-3/TRBV12-4,few,CASSFSTGNYGYTF,TGTGCCAGCAGTTTCTCGACAGGGAACTATGGCTACACCTTC
TRBJ2-2,TRBD1,TRBV4-1,few,CASSQDRGRINTGELFF,TGCGCCAGCAGCCAAGATAGGGGGCGGATAAACACCGGGGAGCTGTTTTTT
TRBJ1-1,.,TRBV20-1,medium-sized,CSAPGTFGAEAFF,TGCAGTGCTCCAGGGACCTTTGGGGCTGAAGCTTTCTTT
TRBJ2-7,TRBD2,TRBV3-1,many,CASSQRTSGAAYEQYF,TGTGCCAGCAGCCAAAGGACTAGCGGGGCGGCCTACGAGCAGTACTTC
TRBJ2-7,.,TRBV27,once,CASSLPFGQEQYF,TGTGCCAGCAGTTTACCCTTCGGACAGGAGCAGTACTTC
TRBJ2-7,.,TRBV7-9,.,CASSLGSGDTYEQYF,TGTGCCAGCAGCTTGGGTAGCGGAGATACCTACGAGCAGTACTTC
TRBJ2-3,TRBD2,TRBV6-6,.,CASSSGGDTQYF,TGTGCCAGCAGTTCCGGGGGGGATACGCAGTATTTT
TRBJ2-3,TRBD2,TRBV6-4,.,CASSESGGRDTQYF,TGTGCCAGCAGTGAGTCGGGGGGGCGCGATACGCAGTATTTT
TRBJ2-3,TRBD2,TRBV6-5,.,CASRRDSLAGRTDTQYF,TGTGCCAGCAGAAGGGACAGTCTAGCGGGACGCACAGATACGCAGTATTTT
TRBJ2-7,.,TRBV12-3/TRBV12-4,.,CASSLDSYSYEQYF,TGTGCCAGCAGTTTGGACAGCTATTCCTACGAGCAGTACTTC
TRBJ2-2,.,TRBV3-1,.,CASSQVGGELFF,TGTGCCAGCAGCCAAGTTGGAGGGGAGCTGTTTTTT
TRBJ2-7,.,TRBV29-1,.,CSVGKYSYEQYF,TGCAGCGTTGGGAAGTATTCCTACGAGCAGTACTTC